These 29 T cell receptor beta chains were all obtained from the same sample, sequenced in a study of T cells in Graves' hyperthyroidism and ophthalmopathy. Template material for amplifying TCR beta CDR3 regions consisted of RNA transcripts. The study used the HTBI primer set for a first-round RT-PCR of the TCR CDR3. MiXCR, run by TCRdb on the multiplex PCR reads, gives a single entry per CDR3 protein. The data contain 650,000 to 750,000 distinct CDR3 sequences, roughly 15% of them singletons. Input material: blood. These receptor sequences come from a woman between 18 and 29 years old with Graves' hyperthyroidism.

This clonotype occurred a few times. The chain uses TRBV9 and TRBJ1-2, with D uncertain. The CDR3 covers 12 residues. V lost 4 bases and J 5 bases, leaving 9 bases between the germline ends. Looked up from germline, CDR1 is SGDLS and CDR2 is YYNGEE. The CDR3 nucleotides are TGTGCCAGCAGCCCCGACGCTTATGGCTACACCTTC. Its translation is CASSPDAYGYTF. Looking up the rest from reference TRBV9 and TRBJ1-2 gives the full variable domain: DSGVTQTPKHLITATGQRVTLRCSPRSGDLSVYWYQQSLDQGLQFLIQYYNGEERAKGNILERFSAQQFPDLHSELNLSSLELGDSALYFCASSPDAYGYTFGSGTRLTVV.

This clonotype was counted a few times. Sequence at one end of the junction differs from germline and may be a read error. This chain uses TRBV7-8 with TRBJ2-5; a possible D gene is TRBD2 (5 bases). The CDR3 is 12 amino acids. Germline lookup yields CDR1 SGHVS and CDR2 FQNEAQ. CDR3 sequence (DNA): TGTGCCAGCAGCCAAGGACTCGCAATAGGGAACTTC. Translation gives CASSQGLAIGNF.

A word on this clonotype: This sequence may be a read error, since a much larger clone differs from it by one base. The CDR3 spells CATSDPGLARRNEQYF. In nucleotides, the CDR3 is TGTGCCACCAGTGATCCCGGACTAGCAAGGCGCAATGAGCAGTACTTC. The rearrangement uses TRBV24-1 and TRBJ2-1; 8 bases align to TRBD2. The assigned J gene may be wrong: the sequence end matches TRBJ2-7 better. This CDR3 comprises 16 residues. Germline lookup yields CDR1 KGHDR and CDR2 SFDVKD.

Concerning this clonotype: This may be a read error, as it is one base from a much larger clone. The rearrangement joins TRBV20-1 to TRBJ2-3; unclear D gene. Trimming cost V 5 bases and J 8 bases, with 11 bases left between them. This CDR3 is 11 amino acids long. Germline V gene sequence: CDR1 DFQATT, CDR2 SNEGSKA (reference sequence). The CDR3 is CSALPLGTQYF. The CDR3, as DNA: TGCAGTGCTCTACCTTTGGGTACGCAGTATTTT.

The chain couples TRBV4-1 to TRBJ2-7, with a weak D call TRBD2 (5 bases). The CDR3 is 15 residues long. Deletions cut 0 bases from V and 0 bases from J, with 9 bases between. Germline CDR1 and CDR2: MGHRA and YSYEKL. The CDR3, as DNA: TGCGCCAGCAGCCAAGATTCCAGCGGCTCCTACGAGCAGTACTTC. The encoded protein is CASSQDSSGSYEQYF.

At least ten counts were recorded for this clonotype. The chain recombines TRBV24-1 with TRBJ2-1; TRBD2 aligns across 11 bases. Germline CDR1 and CDR2: KGHDR and SFDVKD. The CDR3 loop spans 17 amino acids. V shed 6 bases, J shed 4 bases, and the junction held 10 bases outside the gene matches. This CDR3 reads CATSTSGRGWGYNEQFF. CDR3 nucleotides: TGTGCCACCAGTACTAGCGGGAGAGGTTGGGGTTACAATGAGCAGTTCTTC.

The chain recombines TRBV6-2 or TRBV6-3 with TRBJ1-5; 7 bases are shared with TRBD1. V lost 6 bases, J lost 7 bases, and 18 bases stayed unmatched. From germline, CDR1 is MNHEY and CDR2 SVGEGT. The CDR3 has 17 residues. The CDR3 protein is CASSPTLYRGHRQPQHF. CDR3 DNA sequence: TGTGCCAGCAGCCCAACCTTATACAGGGGTCATAGGCAGCCCCAGCATTTT.

This clonotype was seen at least ten times. This chain uses TRBV2 with TRBJ2-1; 13 bases fit TRBD2. This CDR3 contains 19 residues. J was trimmed by 0 bases and V by 8 bases; bases with no gene match: 13. The germline CDR1 and CDR2 sequences are SNHLY and FYNNEI. Here the CDR3 DNA reads TGTGCCAGCCACAAATGGGGACTAGCGGGAAGTAGCTCCTACAATGAGCAGTTCTTC. Translation: CASHKWGLAGSSSYNEQFF.

At least ten counts were recorded for this clonotype. The V call is TRBV30, the J call TRBJ1-1; 7 bases are shared with TRBD1. CDR1 GTSNPN and CDR2 SVGIG come from the germline V gene (reference sequence). The junction had 8 bases not matched to a gene; V was cut back by 2 bases and J by 11 bases. CDR3 size: 12 residues. CDR3 region: CAWSPTGAVAFF. The DNA for the CDR3 is TGTGCCTGGAGTCCTACAGGGGCAGTCGCTTTCTTT.

This clonotype was found many times. The V gene is TRBV30, the J gene TRBJ2-1, with 9 positions matching TRBD2. Losses at the gene ends were 5 bases for V and 1 base for J; bases not matched to a gene: 9. This CDR3 spans 16 amino acids. Germline-derived CDR1 and CDR2 are GTSNPN and SVGIG (reference sequence). The CDR3 coding sequence is TGTGCCTGGGGCCTGGGACTAGCAAGTTCCTACAATGAGCAGTTCTTC. This gives the protein CAWGLGLASSYNEQFF.

This clonotype appeared many times. The chain recombines TRBV20-1 with TRBJ2-1, with TRBD2 matching 8 bases. This CDR3 has 14 residues. The junction had 9 bases not matched to a gene; V was cut back by 6 bases and J by 5 bases. CDR1 is DFQATT, CDR2 SNEGSKA, per germline (reference sequence). CDR3 residues: CSAVEAGANNEQFF. As DNA, the CDR3 is TGCAGTGCGGTCGAAGCGGGAGCTAACAATGAGCAGTTCTTC.

This clonotype showed up many times. The chain combines TRBV10-3 with TRBJ1-1; no clear D gene. In germline, CDR1 is ENHRY, CDR2 SYGVKD. Trimming removed 5 bases from V and 0 bases from J, with 16 bases in between. This CDR3 spans 16 amino acids. The CDR3 sequence is CAISMGGVRMNTEAFF. CDR3 DNA sequence: TGTGCCATCAGTATGGGCGGTGTCCGGATGAACACTGAAGCTTTCTTT.

This clonotype came up many times. The chain employs TRBV20-1 and TRBJ2-3, with D tentatively TRBD2 (5 bases). Trimming removed 7 bases from V and 2 bases from J, with 16 bases in between. There are 14 residues in the CDR3. Germline V gene lookup returns CDR1 DFQATT and CDR2 SNEGSKA (reference sequence). CDR3 DNA sequence: TGCAGTGAGATAGGCGGGCGGTTCACAGATACGCAGTATTTT. As protein: CSEIGGRFTDTQYF.

The sample holds a few counts of this clonotype. The V and J genes are TRBV7-9 and TRBJ2-1, with TRBD2 matching 12 bases. The CDR3 is made up of 17 amino acids. Unmatched junction bases numbered 5, after V lost 5 bases and J lost 0 bases. Germline V CDR1 and CDR2: SEHNR, FQNEAQ (reference sequence). CDR3 residues: CASSGTSGFSSYNEQFF. The CDR3 bases are TGTGCCAGCAGCGGGACTAGCGGGTTTAGCTCCTACAATGAGCAGTTCTTC.

The table lists this clonotype with a few counts. J is TRBJ1-5 and V is TRBV25-1, with D tentatively TRBD1 (6 bases). CDR3 length equals 15 residues. Germline lookup yields CDR1 MGHDK and CDR2 SYGVNS. Trimming removed 1 base at V and 7 bases at J, with 14 bases between. The CDR3, as DNA: TGTGCCAGCAGTGAATGGGGCAGGGGAGACCAGCCCCAGCATTTT. Its protein product is CASSEWGRGDQPQHF.

The rearrangement joins TRBV15 to TRBJ2-1; 12 nucleotides agree with TRBD2. V trimming: 4 bases; J trimming: 8 bases; junction bases outside the gene matches: 9. The germline V gene encodes CDR1 LNHNV and CDR2 YYDKDF (reference sequence). The CDR3 spans 16 residues. The chain's CDR3 is CATSNPASGRGDEQFF. Here the CDR3 DNA reads TGTGCCACCAGCAACCCGGCTAGCGGGAGGGGCGATGAGCAGTTCTTC.

In this sample, this clonotype turned up many times. This chain joins TRBV7-2 and TRBJ2-1; D possibly corresponds to TRBD2 (6 bases). The V gene lost 8 bases and the J gene lost 7 bases, with 15 bases spanning the gap. CDR3 length: 13 amino acids. Looked up from germline, CDR1 is SGHTA and CDR2 is FQGNSA. CDR3 sequence reads: CASRELNRNEQFF. CDR3 nucleotides: TGTGCCAGCCGGGAGCTGAATCGGAATGAGCAGTTCTTC.

This clonotype was counted many times. The rearrangement joins TRBV3-1 to TRBJ2-3; 8 nucleotides line up with TRBD2. Germline V gene lookup returns CDR1 LGHDT and CDR2 YNNKEL (reference sequence). The CDR3 length is 15 residues. Trimming at V came to 6 bases and at J to 2 bases, leaving 7 bases not matched to a gene. The CDR3 DNA is TGTGCCAGCAGTTCCGGACTAGCCGCCACAGATACGCAGTATTTT. Translated, it gives CASSSGLAATDTQYF.

This clonotype was counted many times. The CDR3 DNA sequence: TGCGCCAGCAGTGAGGTACCAACAGGGGTCAGAGATACGCAGTATTTT. As protein: CASSEVPTGVRDTQYF. J is TRBJ2-3 and V is TRBV10-1, with 7 bases lining up with TRBD1. Trimming cost V 2 bases and J 5 bases; bases outside gene matches: 10. This CDR3 has 16 residues. Germline V gives CDR1 WNHNN, CDR2 SYGVQD (reference sequence).

This clonotype was counted many times. The chain recombines TRBV28 with TRBJ1-5; unclear D gene. CDR3 length equals 12 residues. Trimming took off 3 bases at V and 9 bases at J, with 9 bases between the two ends. The germline V gene has CDR1 MDHEN and CDR2 SYDVKM. This chain's CDR3 is CASSLVGRPQHF. CDR3 bases: TGTGCCAGCAGTTTGGTCGGGAGGCCCCAGCATTTT.

In this sample, this clonotype turned up a few times. The V call is TRBV20-1, the J call TRBJ2-7; no reliable D call. V was clipped by 2 bases and J by 2 bases, with 10 bases between them. CDR3 length equals 13 residues. The germline CDR1 and CDR2 sequences are DFQATT and SNEGSKA (reference sequence). CDR3: CSARTLNTYEQYF. The CDR3 DNA sequence: TGCAGTGCTAGAACTCTCAATACCTACGAGCAGTACTTC.

This clonotype was seen repeatedly, ten times or more. CDR3 sequence (DNA): TGTGCCAGCAGTTACTCTCGAGCGGAATATCCGACGAACACCGGGGAGCTGTTTTTT. Translated, it gives CASSYSRAEYPTNTGELFF. The chain uses TRBV6-5 and TRBJ2-2; tentative D call: TRBD2 (5 bases). This CDR3 has 19 amino acids. From germline, CDR1 is MNHEY and CDR2 SVGAGI. V was pared by 0 bases and J by 0 bases, with 17 bases between.

This clonotype was counted ten times or more. V gene TRBV7-9 combines with J gene TRBJ2-7; D gene uncertain. The CDR3 runs 12 residues. The germline V and J ends were trimmed by 8 bases and 1 base, with 9 bases remaining between them. Per the germline V gene, CDR1 is SEHNR and CDR2 is FQNEAQ (reference sequence). Here the CDR3 reads CASSDGSYEQYF. The CDR3 DNA reads as TGTGCCAGCTCTGACGGGTCCTACGAGCAGTACTTC. Looking up the rest from reference TRBV7-9 and TRBJ2-7 gives the full variable domain: DTGVSQNPRHKITKRGQNVTFRCDPISEHNRLYWYRQTLGQGPEFLTYFQNEAQLEKSRLLSDRFSAERPKGSFSTLEIQRTEQGDSAMYLCASSDGSYEQYFGPGTRLTVT.

This clonotype was counted ten times or more. The chain carries TRBV2 and TRBJ2-3, with 10 positions matching TRBD2. CDR1 is SNHLY, CDR2 FYNNEI, per germline. V shed 4 bases and J 2 bases; nucleotides not matched to a gene: 6. The CDR3 consists of 16 residues. CDR3 sequence reads: CASSGVAGGYTDTQYF. CDR3 sequence (DNA): TGTGCCAGCAGTGGAGTAGCGGGGGGATACACAGATACGCAGTATTTT.

In this sample, this clonotype turned up a few times. This rearrangement joins TRBV20-1 to TRBJ2-1, with TRBD2 identical over 10 bases. Germline lookup yields CDR1 DFQATT and CDR2 SNEGSKA (reference sequence). V shed 4 bases and J 2 bases; nucleotides not matched to a gene: 8. The CDR3 has 16 residues. In DNA, the CDR3 is TGCAGTGCTATAAGCGGGAGGGCCCTAACCTACAATGAGCAGTTCTTC. The encoded protein is CSAISGRALTYNEQFF.

The chain is built from TRBV27 and TRBJ2-1; TRBD2 matches at 14 bases. CDR3 length: 17 amino acids. Looked up from germline, CDR1 is MNHEY and CDR2 is SMNVEV (reference sequence). The V gene end was trimmed by 6 bases and the J gene end by 9 bases; junction bases not matched to a gene: 13. The CDR3 region is CASSPLGLAGGQGEQFF. DNA for the CDR3: TGTGCCAGCAGCCCCCTCGGACTAGCGGGAGGTCAGGGTGAGCAGTTCTTC.

The chain recombines TRBV27 with TRBJ2-7; 13 nucleotides match TRBD2. Germline assignment: CDR1 MNHEY and CDR2 SMNVEV (reference sequence). The CDR3 totals 16 residues. V shed 5 bases and J 7 bases; nucleotides not matched to a gene: 11. CDR3 sequence (DNA): TGTGCCAGCAGTCAACTTAGGACTAGCGGGAGTGAAGAGCAGTACTTC. Translated: CASSQLRTSGSEEQYF.

This clonotype appeared many times. The chain carries TRBV24-1 and TRBJ2-5, with 11 bases lining up with TRBD2. Losses at the gene ends were 9 bases for V and 4 bases for J; bases not matched to a gene: 9. The CDR3 has 15 residues. CDR1 KGHDR and CDR2 SFDVKD come from the germline V gene. DNA for the CDR3: TGTGCCACCTCCAGTCGGCTAGCGGGAGGAGAGACCCAGTACTTC. This sequence encodes CATSSRLAGGETQYF.

This clonotype was recorded at least ten times. V and J are TRBV30 and TRBJ2-1, with 12 bases fitting TRBD2. The CDR3 is 15 residues long. J was trimmed by 4 bases and V by 2 bases; bases with no gene match: 3. Germline V gene lookup returns CDR1 GTSNPN and CDR2 SVGIG (reference sequence). The CDR3 region is CAWSPGTSGYNEQFF. CDR3 DNA sequence: TGTGCCTGGAGTCCTGGGACTAGCGGGTACAATGAGCAGTTCTTC.